This record concerns one TCR beta chain sequence. Its antigen remains unidentified. The sample belongs to a study of T cells in Graves' hyperthyroidism and ophthalmopathy. This CDR3 is 14 amino acids long. V was pared by 10 bases and J by 6 bases, with 10 bases of the junction left unmatched. Per germline, CDR1 KGHDR and CDR2 SFDVKD. Study findings and constraints: Ophthalmopathy and stable hyperthyroidism were told apart by a 13 V-J model.

It was RNA transcripts that yielded the amplified TCR beta CDR3 regions. When the TCR CDR3 underwent first-round RT-PCR, the HTBI primer set was used. TCRdb re-analysed the multiplex PCR reads in MiXCR, keeping a single row per CDR3 protein. Altogether more than 650,000 distinct CDR3 sequences are present, approximately 15% being singletons, with the ten largest covering about a tenth. The sequence came from a woman aged 18-29 years with Graves' hyperthyroidism. The sequencing input was blood. This chain joins TRBV24-1 and TRBJ2-1; 8 positions match TRBD2. The CDR3 spells CATQAGEWGNEQFF. CDR3 in DNA: TGTGCCACTCAAGCGGGAGAATGGGGCAATGAGCAGTTCTTC.